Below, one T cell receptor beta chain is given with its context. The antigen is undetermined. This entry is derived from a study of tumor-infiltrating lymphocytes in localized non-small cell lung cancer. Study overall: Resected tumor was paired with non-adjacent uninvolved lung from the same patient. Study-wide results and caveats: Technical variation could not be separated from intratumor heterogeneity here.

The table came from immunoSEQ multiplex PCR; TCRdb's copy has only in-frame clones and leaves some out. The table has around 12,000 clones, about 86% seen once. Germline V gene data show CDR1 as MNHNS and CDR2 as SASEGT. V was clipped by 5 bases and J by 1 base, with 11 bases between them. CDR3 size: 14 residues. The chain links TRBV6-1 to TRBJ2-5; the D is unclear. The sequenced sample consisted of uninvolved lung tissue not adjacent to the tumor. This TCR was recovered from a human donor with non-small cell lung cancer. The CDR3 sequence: CASSNVGFQETQYF. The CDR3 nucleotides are TGTGCCAGCAGTAATGTAGGGTTCCAAGAGACCCAGTACTTC.